Sequencing of this T cell receptor beta chain was carried out in a study of blood T cell repertoires in COVID-19. Study at large: Collection of acute and convalescent COVID-19 samples took place in the United States, Italy and Spain. The cDNA or gDNA used as material had been derived from T cells, B-cell-depleted T cells, or PBMCs.

Patients at the Seattle site were enrolled during active infection and followed longitudinally. Authors' processing steps: Amplifying reference gene primers gave estimates of nucleated cell counts. Generated by immunoSEQ multiplex PCR, the TCRdb table keeps only in-frame clones and is missing some. The V and J calls and the clone size are those of that table, but D and trimming were determined from the DNA. The sample lists some 310,000 clones; 90% were seen once. The specimen sequenced was peripheral blood. This clonotype originated in a woman in her thirties or forties with COVID-19, enrolled during active disease.

The CDR3 here is CASSLWGLAGPAGVEQFF. The CDR3 DNA follows: TGTGCCAGCAGCTTGTGGGGACTAGCGGGTCCTGCAGGGGTTGAGCAGTTCTTC. V usage is TRBV5-8 and J usage is TRBJ2-1; 12 nucleotides agree with TRBD2. The CDR3 totals 18 residues. V dropped 1 base and J dropped 9; count of bases not matched to a gene: 14. CDR1 and CDR2 (germline): SGHTS, YDEGEE.